These 24 T cell receptor beta chains originate from one sample sequenced in a study of blood T cell repertoires in COVID-19. TCRdb's copy holds only in-frame clones and misses some; the assay was immunoSEQ multiplex PCR. This sample has about 250,000 clones, with approximately 88% found just once. The sequenced material came from peripheral blood. These receptors all come from a man in his forties with acute or convalescent COVID-19.

V is TRBV25-1 and J is TRBJ1-1; no definite D call. The CDR3 covers 13 residues. Germline V CDR1 and CDR2: MGHDK, SYGVNS. Trimming left V 3 bases short and J 4 bases short, with 9 bases between. DNA for the CDR3: TGTGCCAGCAGTGATCGCTGGAGCACTGAAGCTTTCTTT. Protein sequence: CASSDRWSTEAFF.

This chain's CDR3 is CASSIAMAGGQDTQYF. CDR3 in DNA: TGTGCCAGTAGTATAGCGATGGCTGGGGGACAGGATACGCAGTATTTT. This sequence joins TRBV19 and TRBJ2-3; TRBD1 agrees at 7 bases. The CDR3 contains 16 residues. With V trimmed by 1 base and J by 6 bases, 10 bases remained unmatched. Per germline, CDR1 LNHDA and CDR2 SQIVND (reference sequence).

The rearrangement links TRBV5-5 to TRBJ1-1; 7 nucleotides line up with TRBD1. V shed 3 bases and J 3 bases; nucleotides not matched to a gene: 2. Germline CDR1 and CDR2: SGHKS and YYEKEE (reference sequence). The CDR3 loop spans 13 amino acids. The CDR3 region has the DNA TGTGCCAGCAGCTGGCAGGGGGACACTGAAGCTTTCTTT. As protein: CASSWQGDTEAFF.

The CDR3 DNA sequence: TGTGCCACGGGGGAGGCACAACCCTACGAGCAGTACTTC. Translating gives CATGEAQPYEQYF. The chain combines TRBV9 with TRBJ2-7; the D gene is possibly TRBD2 (6 bases). Germline loops: CDR1 SGDLS, CDR2 YYNGEE. V was cut by 9 bases and J by 2 bases, with 15 bases left in between. The CDR3 consists of 13 residues.

CDR3: CASSRQLDEKLFF. CDR3 coding DNA: TGTGCCAGCAGTCGACAGTTGGACGAAAAACTGTTTTTT. The chain employs TRBV12-3 or TRBV12-4 and TRBJ1-4; D is perhaps TRBD1 (5 bases). The V gene lost 5 bases and the J gene lost 8 bases, with 12 bases spanning the gap. This CDR3 is built from 13 residues.

In nucleotides, the CDR3 is TGCGCCAGCAGCTTGGGTGGACAGCGATCCTACGAGCAGTACTTC. The encoded protein is CASSLGGQRSYEQYF. The chain employs TRBV5-1 and TRBJ2-7, with D tentatively TRBD1 (6 bases). This CDR3 is built from 15 residues. Germline V gene sequence: CDR1 SGHRS, CDR2 YFSETQ. Trimming pared 0 bases from V and 1 base from J, leaving 11 bases between.

The chain employs TRBV6-5 and TRBJ1-1, with a weak D call TRBD1 (5 bases). CDR3 size: 14 residues. Germline V lookup: CDR1 MNHEY, CDR2 SVGAGI. V lost 6 bases to trimming and J lost 10 bases, with 21 bases between them. For the CDR3, the DNA is TGTGCCAGCAGCTTCAGGGATCCCCTTACGCGAGCTTTCTTT. It specifies CASSFRDPLTRAFF.

The chain couples TRBV10-1 to TRBJ2-7; D gene uncertain. The CDR3 sequence is 14 residues long. The V end was cut by 0 bases, the J end by 0 bases, with 6 bases between. Germline V gene data show CDR1 as WNHNN and CDR2 as SYGVQD (reference sequence). CDR3 sequence reads: CASSESGGSYEQYF. The CDR3 DNA reads as TGCGCCAGCAGTGAGTCAGGCGGCTCCTACGAGCAGTACTTC.

This clone was detected only a few times. The V call is TRBV12-3 or TRBV12-4, the J call TRBJ1-1; weak D call: TRBD1 (6 bases). CDR3 length: 12 amino acids. Trimming shortened V by 7 bases and J by 5 bases, and 11 bases separated the two germline ends. CDR3 region: CASTNRATEAFF. CDR3 nucleotide sequence: TGTGCCAGCACCAACAGGGCTACTGAAGCTTTCTTT.

The chain carries TRBV18 and TRBJ1-1; D perhaps matches TRBD1 (5 bases). Trimming removed 1 base from V and 7 bases from J, with 13 bases in between. The CDR3 loop spans 14 amino acids. Germline assignment: CDR1 KGHSH and CDR2 LQKENI. For the CDR3, the DNA is TGTGCCAGCTCACCACAGGTACGACAGCATGAAGCTTTCTTT. Translating gives CASSPQVRQHEAFF.

This chain uses TRBV6-5 with TRBJ1-1; tentatively, D is TRBD1 (6 bases). Germline assignment: CDR1 MNHEY and CDR2 SVGAGI. The V end was cut by 7 bases, the J end by 4 bases, with 16 bases between. CDR3 length: 14 residues. CDR3 DNA: TGTGCCAGCATTAGCGGGGGCGGTAGCACTGAAGCTTTCTTT. It is translated as CASISGGGSTEAFF.

This clone appeared a single time. The chain links TRBV9 to TRBJ1-6; 7 bases fit TRBD1. Losses at the gene ends were 4 bases for V and 7 bases for J; bases not matched to a gene: 8. The CDR3 runs to 15 residues. Germline values: CDR1 SGDLS, CDR2 YYNGEE. CDR3 amino acids: CASSSRDSQNSPLHF. The CDR3 bases are TGTGCCAGCAGCTCCCGGGACAGTCAAAATTCACCCCTCCACTTT.

The V and J genes are TRBV10-3 and TRBJ1-2; possibly TRBD1 for D (5 bases). Germline V gene lookup returns CDR1 ENHRY and CDR2 SYGVKD. This CDR3 spans 14 amino acids. V gave up 6 bases and J gave up 0 bases, with 11 bases separating them. CDR3 DNA: TGTGCCATCAGGGTGGGGGGAACTAACTATGGCTACACCTTC. Protein: CAIRVGGTNYGYTF.

This chain joins TRBV3-1 (or the pseudogene TRBV3-2) and TRBJ2-1; 10 positions match TRBD2. The V segment lost 2 bases and the J segment 4 bases; nucleotides outside the gene matches: 11. This CDR3 is built from 18 residues. Per germline, CDR1 LGHDT and CDR2 YNNKEL (reference sequence). The CDR3 spells CASSQSSGRAPTYNEQFF. The CDR3, as DNA: TGTGCCAGCAGCCAATCGAGCGGGAGGGCCCCCACTTACAATGAGCAGTTCTTC.

This clone was recorded only once. The chain uses TRBV5-1 and TRBJ2-7, with TRBD2 matching over 7 bases. After removal of 5 bases from V and 2 bases from J, the junction contained 10 bases not matched to a gene. Germline CDR1 SGHRS, CDR2 YFSETQ. The CDR3 has 15 amino acids. The CDR3 loop is CASSVSGRFPYEQYF. Here the CDR3 DNA reads TGCGCCAGCAGTGTTTCCGGGAGGTTTCCCTACGAGCAGTACTTC. Full variable domain (outside the CDR3, taken from reference TRBV5-1 and TRBJ2-7): KAGVTQTPRYLIKTRGQQVTLSCSPISGHRSVSWYQQTPGQGLQFLFEYFSETQRNKGNFPGRFSGRQFSNSRSEMNVSTLELGDSALYLCASSVSGRFPYEQYFGPGTRLTVT.

The chain links TRBV27 to TRBJ2-5; 10 bases line up with TRBD2. This CDR3 comprises 15 residues. With V trimmed by 5 bases and J by 4 bases, 7 bases remained unmatched. CDR1 and CDR2 from the germline V gene are MNHEY and SMNVEV (reference sequence). As DNA, the CDR3 is TGTGCCAGCAGTAAACCGGGACTAGCGATAGAGACCCAGTACTTC. As protein: CASSKPGLAIETQYF.

The count of this clone is one. The rearrangement links TRBV5-1 to TRBJ2-3; weak D call: TRBD1 (6 bases). There are 14 residues in the CDR3. Germline assignment: CDR1 SGHRS and CDR2 YFSETQ. V was shortened by 4 bases and J by 0 bases, with 9 bases between the two germline ends. For the CDR3, the DNA is TGCGCCAGCAGCGGGACAACTAGCACAGATACGCAGTATTTT. Protein product: CASSGTTSTDTQYF.

This clone was observed once. The sample contains more than one DNA sequence encoding this CDR3. The V gene is TRBV3-1 (or the pseudogene TRBV3-2), the J gene TRBJ1-2; D is possibly TRBD1 (5 bases). Per germline, CDR1 LGHDT and CDR2 YNNKEL (reference sequence). Trimming removed 4 bases from V and 4 bases from J, with 7 bases in between. CDR3 length: 12 residues. The CDR3 DNA sequence: TGTGCCAGCAGCCCCGGGGGCTATGGCTACACCTTC. It codes for CASSPGGYGYTF.

The chain employs TRBV5-1 and TRBJ2-1; TRBD1 aligns across 9 bases. Germline V gene sequence: CDR1 SGHRS, CDR2 YFSETQ. This CDR3 has 15 amino acids. The ends lost 3 bases at V and 6 bases at J; junction bases unmatched: 7. The CDR3 sequence is CASSWSGTGSNEQFF. Here the CDR3 DNA reads TGCGCCAGCAGCTGGTCCGGGACAGGGTCCAATGAGCAGTTCTTC.

The CDR3 DNA reads as TGTGCCAGCAGCGTAGACGGGGCGGGAGGTTATGAGCAGTTCTTC. Translating it yields CASSVDGAGGYEQFF. The chain uses TRBV9 and TRBJ2-1; 8 bases fit TRBD2. The V gene end was trimmed by 0 bases and the J gene end by 8 bases; junction bases not matched to a gene: 7. Germline CDR1 reads SGDLS; CDR2 reads YYNGEE. The CDR3 totals 15 residues.

J is TRBJ2-3 and V is TRBV10-3; the D gene is possibly TRBD2 (5 bases). CDR1 and CDR2 from the germline V gene are ENHRY and SYGVKD. Trimming shortened V by 3 bases and J by 10 bases, and 17 bases separated the two germline ends. The CDR3 contains 14 residues. In nucleotides, the CDR3 is TGTGCCATCAGTGATGGTGTTTTTGAGGGTGCGCAGTATTTT. This encodes CAISDGVFEGAQYF.

The J gene is TRBJ2-2, the V gene TRBV2; 7 bases are shared with TRBD2. The CDR3 has 14 amino acids. Trimming at V came to 6 bases and at J to 5 bases, leaving 6 bases not matched to a gene. Germline CDR1 is SNHLY and CDR2 is FYNNEI. The CDR3 nucleotides are TGTGCCAGCAGCGAGGGAGCGGGGACCGGGGAGCTGTTTTTT. Its translation: CASSEGAGTGELFF.

The V call is TRBV5-1, the J call TRBJ2-3, with a possible D match to TRBD1 (6 bases). V lost 5 bases to trimming and J lost 0 bases, with 13 bases between them. This CDR3 is 15 amino acids long. Looked up from germline, CDR1 is SGHRS and CDR2 is YFSETQ. CDR3 coding DNA: TGCGCCAGCAGACGGGACACCTCTAGCACAGATACGCAGTATTTT. Protein sequence: CASRRDTSSTDTQYF.

CDR3 amino acids: CAITRDREAGNTIYF. CDR3 DNA sequence: TGTGCCATCACCCGGGACAGGGAAGCTGGAAACACCATATATTTT. The chain combines TRBV10-3 with TRBJ1-3, with TRBD1 matching 9 bases. Germline V CDR1 and CDR2: ENHRY, SYGVKD. The J segment lost 2 bases and the V segment lost 7 bases, leaving 6 bases of the junction unmatched. The CDR3 has 15 residues.